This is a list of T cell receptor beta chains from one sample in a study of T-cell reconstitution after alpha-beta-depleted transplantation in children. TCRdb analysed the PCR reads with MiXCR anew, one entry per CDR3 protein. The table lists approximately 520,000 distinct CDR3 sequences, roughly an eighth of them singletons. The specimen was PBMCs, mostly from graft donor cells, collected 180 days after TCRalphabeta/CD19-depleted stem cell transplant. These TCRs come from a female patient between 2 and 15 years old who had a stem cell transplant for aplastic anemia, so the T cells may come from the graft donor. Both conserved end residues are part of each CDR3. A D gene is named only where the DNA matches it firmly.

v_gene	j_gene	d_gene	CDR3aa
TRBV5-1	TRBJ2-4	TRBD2	CASSPGLASPAKNIQYF
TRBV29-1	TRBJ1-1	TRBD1	CSVVGPRQGQMNTEAFF
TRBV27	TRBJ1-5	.	CASSPAGGRNQPQHF
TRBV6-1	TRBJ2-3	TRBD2	CASSRSGTRSDTQYF
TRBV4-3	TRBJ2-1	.	CASSRRALRANEQFF
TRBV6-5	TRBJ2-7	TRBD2	CASSYGLAGSQYEQYF
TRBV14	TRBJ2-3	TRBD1	CASRRQGRTDTQYF
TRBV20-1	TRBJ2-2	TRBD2	CSARGPGGEVTGELFF
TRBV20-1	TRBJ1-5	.	CSASRDMGSNQPQHF
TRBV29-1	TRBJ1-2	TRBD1	CSVGQGPSGYTF